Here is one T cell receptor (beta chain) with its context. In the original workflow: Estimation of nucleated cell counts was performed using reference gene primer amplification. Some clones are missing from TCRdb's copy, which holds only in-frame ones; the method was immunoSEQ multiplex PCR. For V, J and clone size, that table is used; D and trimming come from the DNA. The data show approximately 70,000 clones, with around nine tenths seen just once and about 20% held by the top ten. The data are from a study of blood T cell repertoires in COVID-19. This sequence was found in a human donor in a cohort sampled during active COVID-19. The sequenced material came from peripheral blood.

DNA for the CDR3: TGTGCCAGCAGTCCAGGCCGGGGGGTTTCCTACAATGAGCAGTTCTTC. Protein sequence: CASSPGRGVSYNEQFF. The chain combines TRBV28 with TRBJ2-1; 7 positions agree with TRBD2. The CDR3 extends over 16 amino acids. The trim removed 5 bases at V and 1 base at J, leaving 8 bases unmatched. Germline CDR1 and CDR2: MDHEN and SYDVKM.